This passage covers 20 T cell receptor beta chains from one sample sequenced in a study of cytomegalovirus exposure and HLA in healthy donors. It was with 60 Vbeta and 13 Jbeta primers that the PCR ran. The protocol was immunoSEQ multiplex PCR, while the TCRdb copy is restricted to in-frame clones and leaves out a portion. The sample comprises roughly 170,000 clones, more than 65% of which are singletons, and 1% to 1.5% rests with the top ten. The specimen was PBMCs. The receptors stem from a girl aged 2-10 years in good health and CMV-seropositive.

This chain uses TRBV29-1 with TRBJ1-2; tentative D call: TRBD1 (5 bases). CDR1 and CDR2 (germline): SQVTM, ANQGSEA. V dropped 7 bases and J dropped 6 bases, with 18 bases sitting between them. The CDR3 sequence is 13 residues long. CDR3 loop: CSGNSGTENGYTF. DNA for the CDR3: TGCAGCGGGAACTCCGGGACTGAAAATGGCTACACCTTC.

The V gene is TRBV6-1, the J gene TRBJ2-4, with TRBD1 matching 9 bases. V gave up 4 bases and J gave up 3 bases; unmatched junction bases: 7. Germline lookup yields CDR1 MNHNS and CDR2 SASEGT. The CDR3 loop spans 16 amino acids. CDR3 residues: CASSAGQGLVKNIQYF. CDR3 DNA sequence: TGTGCCAGCAGTGCCGGACAGGGGTTAGTCAAAAACATTCAGTACTTC.

The chain employs TRBV28 and TRBJ2-3; 9 positions match TRBD1. This CDR3 has 15 amino acids. V was pared by 0 bases and J by 5 bases, with 3 bases of the junction left unmatched. The V gene's germline CDR1 is MDHEN and CDR2 SYDVKM. CDR3 DNA: TGTGCCAGCAGTTTATGGGGGGACAGGGTAGATACGCAGTATTTT. Translating gives CASSLWGDRVDTQYF.

The V and J genes are TRBV5-4 and TRBJ2-7; no firm D call. The germline V gene has CDR1 SGHNT and CDR2 YYREEE (reference sequence). The CDR3 is 12 residues long. Trimming removed 3 bases at V and 3 bases at J, with 7 bases between. CDR3 DNA sequence: TGTGCCAGCAGCTCCTCCCTCTACGAGCAGTACTTC. This sequence encodes CASSSSLYEQYF.

This sequence joins TRBV30 and TRBJ2-7, with D possibly TRBD2 on 6 matching bases. This CDR3 is 14 amino acids long. The ends were cut back, 4 bases at V and 4 bases at J, with 17 bases in the middle. Germline V gene sequence: CDR1 GTSNPN, CDR2 SVGIG (reference sequence). The CDR3 sequence is CAWTRGGSPYEQYF. Here the CDR3 DNA reads TGTGCCTGGACCAGAGGAGGGTCGCCATACGAGCAGTACTTC.

V usage is TRBV30 and J usage is TRBJ1-4; TRBD1 might be the D (5 bases). V lost 2 bases, J lost 2 bases, and 9 bases lay in between. CDR3 size: 14 residues. Per the germline V gene, CDR1 is GTSNPN and CDR2 is SVGIG (reference sequence). The CDR3 region has the DNA TGTGCCTGGAGTTACGGGGGGACTAATGAAAAACTGTTTTTT. Amino acids: CAWSYGGTNEKLFF.

The J gene is TRBJ2-3, the V gene TRBV5-1, with 9 bases matching TRBD2. Germline lookup yields CDR1 SGHRS and CDR2 YFSETQ. Losses at the gene ends were 2 bases for V and 5 bases for J; bases not matched to a gene: 12. The CDR3 is 17 amino acids. The CDR3 sequence is CASSFGSGGPRGDTQYF. CDR3 nucleotide sequence: TGCGCCAGCAGCTTCGGGAGCGGGGGGCCAAGGGGAGATACGCAGTATTTT.

The chain links TRBV19 to TRBJ2-7; tentative D call: TRBD1 (6 bases). CDR1 LNHDA and CDR2 SQIVND come from the germline V gene (reference sequence). V was shortened by 5 bases and J by 2 bases, with 16 bases between the two germline ends. This CDR3 has 15 residues. For the CDR3, the DNA is TGTGCCAGTAGTCCCCAGCACAGGGCAACCTACGAGCAGTACTTC. Amino acid sequence: CASSPQHRATYEQYF. Combining the CDR3 with reference TRBV19 and TRBJ2-7 gives the whole variable domain DGGITQSPKYLFRKEGQNVTLSCEQNLNHDAMYWYRQDPGQGLRLIYYSQIVNDFQKGDIAEGYSVSREKKESFPLTVTSAQKNPTAFYLCASSPQHRATYEQYFGPGTRLTVT.

This rearrangement joins TRBV11-2 to TRBJ2-3; TRBD1 might be the D (5 bases). The CDR3 loop spans 14 amino acids. V lost 5 bases and J 6 bases, leaving 15 bases between the germline ends. Germline assignment: CDR1 SGHAT and CDR2 FQNNGV. Written as DNA, the CDR3 is TGTGCCAGCAGCGTCGGCCCACAGGTGGATACGCAGTATTTT. Protein sequence: CASSVGPQVDTQYF.

The V and J genes are TRBV5-6 and TRBJ2-7; a possible D gene is TRBD1 (6 bases). The CDR3 runs 15 residues. V lost 4 bases to trimming and J lost 5 bases, with 19 bases between them. CDR1 and CDR2 from the germline V gene are SGHDT and YYEEEE. The CDR3 DNA sequence: TGTGCCAGCAGCCCACCCCCGACAGGACCCAACGAGCAGTACTTC. Protein product: CASSPPPTGPNEQYF.

The rearrangement joins TRBV9 to TRBJ2-7; no firm D call. Germline V gene lookup returns CDR1 SGDLS and CDR2 YYNGEE. The CDR3 spans 14 residues. V was pared by 2 bases and J by 2 bases, with 11 bases between. This CDR3 is CASSVFSGTYEQYF. The CDR3 DNA follows: TGTGCCAGCAGCGTTTTTTCAGGAACCTACGAGCAGTACTTC.

The rearrangement uses TRBV6-1 and TRBJ2-3; tentative D call: TRBD2 (6 bases). Trimming shortened V by 4 bases and J by 9 bases, and 17 bases separated the two germline ends. The germline gives CDR1 MNHNS, CDR2 SASEGT. The CDR3 consists of 14 residues. The CDR3 spells CASSATGDISTQYF. CDR3 nucleotide sequence: TGTGCCAGCAGTGCTACGGGAGACATTTCAACGCAGTATTTT.

The chain recombines TRBV19 with TRBJ1-1; TRBD1 agrees at 7 bases. The CDR3 sequence is 14 residues long. J gave up 9 bases and V 6 bases, and 13 bases lay outside the gene matches. The germline V gene encodes CDR1 LNHDA and CDR2 SQIVND (reference sequence). CDR3: CASSTDRATGKAFF. CDR3 DNA: TGTGCCAGTAGCACCGACAGGGCCACCGGTAAAGCTTTCTTT. Full variable domain (rest looked up from reference TRBV19 and TRBJ1-1): DGGITQSPKYLFRKEGQNVTLSCEQNLNHDAMYWYRQDPGQGLRLIYYSQIVNDFQKGDIAEGYSVSREKKESFPLTVTSAQKNPTAFYLCASSTDRATGKAFFGQGTRLTVV.

The rearrangement links TRBV6-1 to TRBJ1-5; 9 bases match TRBD1. There are 15 residues in the CDR3. Trimming at V came to 4 bases and at J to 4 bases, leaving 5 bases not matched to a gene. Germline V gene data show CDR1 as MNHNS and CDR2 as SASEGT. CDR3 nucleotide sequence: TGTGCCAGCAGTGCGCTGGACAGGGGTAATCAGCCCCAGCATTTT. Translated: CASSALDRGNQPQHF.

This chain connects TRBV28 to TRBJ1-2, with D unclear. In germline, CDR1 is MDHEN, CDR2 SYDVKM. V gave up 8 bases and J gave up 2 bases, with 15 bases separating them. This CDR3 is built from 14 residues. The CDR3 sequence is CASSKQNMNYGYTF. CDR3 bases: TGTGCCAGCTCTAAACAGAATATGAACTATGGCTACACCTTC.

The V call is TRBV25-1, the J call TRBJ1-5; D unresolved. Germline V gene sequence: CDR1 MGHDK, CDR2 SYGVNS. The V end lost 4 bases, the J end lost 11 bases, and 9 bases lay between the germline ends. This CDR3 comprises 11 residues. The CDR3 here is CASSGGCTQHF. In nucleotides, the CDR3 is TGTGCCAGCAGTGGAGGTTGTACCCAGCATTTT.

The chain links TRBV5-1 to TRBJ2-3; TRBD2 agrees at 11 bases. The CDR3 has 19 residues. Germline-derived CDR1 and CDR2 are SGHRS and YFSETQ. After removal of 3 bases from V and 3 bases from J, the junction contained 15 bases not matched to a gene. The chain's CDR3 is CASSSRLAGSSMSTDTQYF. In nucleotides, the CDR3 is TGCGCCAGCAGCTCGAGACTAGCGGGGAGTTCTATGTCTACAGATACGCAGTATTTT.

The J gene is TRBJ1-2, the V gene TRBV7-2; a possible D gene is TRBD1 (6 bases). In germline, CDR1 is SGHTA, CDR2 FQGNSA. The CDR3 sequence is 15 residues long. Trimming cost V 0 bases and J 3 bases, with 11 bases left between them. DNA for the CDR3: TGTGCCAGCAGCTTAGCGCCAGGGGCCTACTATGGCTACACCTTC. It specifies CASSLAPGAYYGYTF.

In this sample, this clone turned up once. The chain recombines TRBV18 with TRBJ1-2; D gene ambiguous. V lost 6 bases and J lost 8, with 13 bases in between. Germline V lookup: CDR1 KGHSH, CDR2 LQKENI. The length of the CDR3 is 12 residues. The CDR3 region is CASSVGRVGYTF. The DNA for the CDR3 is TGTGCCAGCTCGGTGGGCCGTGTGGGCTACACCTTC. Using reference TRBV18 and TRBJ1-2 for the parts outside the CDR3, the full variable domain is NAGVMQNPRHLVRRRGQEARLRCSPMKGHSHVYWYRQLPEEGLKFMVYLQKENIIDESGMPKERFSAEFPKEGPSILRIQQVVRGDSAAYFCASSVGRVGYTFGSGTRLTVV.

This clone was counted only a few times. The DNA for the CDR3 is TGTGCCAGCTCCCAGAGCTCAGGCAGCACTGAAGCTTTCTTT. It specifies CASSQSSGSTEAFF. The chain has TRBV28 and TRBJ1-1; D ambiguous. V shed 8 bases and J shed 4 bases, with 17 bases lying between them. This CDR3 region has 14 residues. Germline V CDR1 and CDR2: MDHEN, SYDVKM.